The clone carrying this T cell receptor (beta chain) was seen once. Antigen unknown. TCRdb processed the 5' RACE reads anew with MiXCR; each CDR3 protein has one entry. The sample has over 600,000 distinct CDR3 sequences, about 20% seen once. This entry belongs to a study of identical twins. General observations from the study: Fewer insertions characterized abundant cord blood beta clonotypes, whereas memory repertoires showed none.

Trimming took off 6 bases at V and 5 bases at J, with 20 bases between the two ends. The CDR3 is 14 amino acids. The V gene's germline CDR1 is DFQATT and CDR2 SNEGSKA (reference sequence). These same records also appear under a second study, on T cells expressing NK-cell markers. Per that study: The study sequenced eight donors, seven HCMV-seropositive and one seronegative. Dominant NKG2C+ clonotypes were found to form roughly 1.0-7.0% of CD8+ T cells in 5 or 6 donors.

The V call is TRBV20-1, the J call TRBJ2-7; D might be TRBD1 (6 bases). The clonotype originates from a young woman in good health. Input material: PBMCs. The CDR3 spells CSASSGDLGDEQYF. CDR3 nucleotides: TGCAGTGCGTCGTCAGGGGATTTGGGAGACGAGCAGTACTTC.